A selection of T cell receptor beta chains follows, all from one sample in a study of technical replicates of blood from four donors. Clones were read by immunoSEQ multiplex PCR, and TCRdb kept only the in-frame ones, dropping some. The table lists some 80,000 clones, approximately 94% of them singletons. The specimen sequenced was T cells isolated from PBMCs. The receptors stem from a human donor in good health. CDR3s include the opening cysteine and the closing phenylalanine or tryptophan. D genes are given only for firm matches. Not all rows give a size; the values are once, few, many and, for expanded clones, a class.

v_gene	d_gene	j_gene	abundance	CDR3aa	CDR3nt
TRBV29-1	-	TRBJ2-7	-	CSVHEQGPPYEQYF	TGCAGCGTGCATGAGCAGGGGCCCCCCTACGAGCAGTACTTC
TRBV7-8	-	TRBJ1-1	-	CASIPYRNTEAFF	TGTGCCAGCATTCCCTACAGGAACACTGAAGCTTTCTTT
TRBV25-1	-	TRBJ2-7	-	CASSPGNEQYF	TGTGCCAGCAGTCCGGGGAACGAGCAGTACTTC
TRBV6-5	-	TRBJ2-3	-	CASSYSTSPSTDTQYF	TGTGCCAGCAGTTACTCGACTAGTCCGAGCACAGATACGCAGTATTTT
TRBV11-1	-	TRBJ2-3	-	CASSPILARDTQYF	TGTGCCAGCAGCCCAATTCTCGCTAGGGATACGCAGTATTTT
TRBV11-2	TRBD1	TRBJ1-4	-	CASSLEDRGTNEKLFF	TGTGCCAGCAGCTTAGAGGACAGGGGGACTAATGAAAAACTGTTTTTT
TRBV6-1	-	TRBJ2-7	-	CAAGRDPYSYEQYF	TGTGCTGCGGGCCGAGACCCGTACTCCTACGAGCAGTACTTC
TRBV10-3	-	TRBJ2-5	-	CAISSQSPQAGETQYF	TGTGCCATCAGTTCTCAATCCCCCCAGGCTGGAGAGACCCAGTACTTC
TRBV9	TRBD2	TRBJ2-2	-	CASSVDAGGSTGELFF	TGTGCCAGCAGCGTAGATGCGGGAGGAAGCACCGGGGAGCTGTTTTTT
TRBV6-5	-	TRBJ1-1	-	CASSSRGGDAFF	TGTGCCAGCAGTTCCCGGGGAGGGGACGCTTTCTTT
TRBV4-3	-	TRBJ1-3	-	CASSQATGTGNTIYF	TGCGCCAGCAGCCAAGCCACAGGGACTGGAAACACCATATATTTT
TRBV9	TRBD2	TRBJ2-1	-	CASSAVQPGLAGSEQFF	TGTGCCAGCAGCGCAGTTCAACCGGGACTAGCGGGTAGCGAGCAGTTCTTC
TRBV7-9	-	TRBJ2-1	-	CASSLSGSYNEQFF	TGTGCCAGCAGCTTGTCAGGATCATACAATGAGCAGTTCTTC
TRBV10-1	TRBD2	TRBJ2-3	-	CASSWGTGGPGDTQYF	TGCGCCAGCAGCTGGGGGACGGGAGGGCCCGGAGATACGCAGTATTTT
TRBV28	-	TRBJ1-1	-	CASTKTANTEAFF	TGTGCCAGCACCAAAACAGCGAACACTGAAGCTTTCTTT
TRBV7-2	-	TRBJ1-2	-	CASSYNPFGQQINYGYTF	TGTGCCAGCAGCTACAACCCCTTCGGACAGCAAATTAACTATGGCTACACCTTC
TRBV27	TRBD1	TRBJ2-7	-	CASSLSTGTYEQYF	TGTGCCAGCAGTTTGTCGACAGGGACCTACGAGCAGTACTTC
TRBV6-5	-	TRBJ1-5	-	CASSYPDSRQPQHF	TGTGCCAGCAGTTACCCCGACAGTCGTCAGCCCCAGCATTTT
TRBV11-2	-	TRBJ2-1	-	CASSLGANPTPLYNEQFF	TGTGCCAGCAGCTTAGGGGCGAACCCTACGCCGTTATACAATGAGCAGTTCTTC
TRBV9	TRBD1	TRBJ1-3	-	CASSETGAGNTIYF	TGTGCCAGCAGCGAGACAGGGGCGGGAAACACCATATATTTT
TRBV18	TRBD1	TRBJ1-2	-	CASSPEQGYGYTF	TGTGCCAGCTCACCGGAACAGGGGTATGGCTACACCTTC
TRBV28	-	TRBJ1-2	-	CASTPTGGGYGYTF	TGTGCCAGCACTCCGACGGGAGGCGGCTATGGCTACACCTTC
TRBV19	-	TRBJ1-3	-	CASTQGGLGNTIYF	TGTGCCAGTACTCAAGGAGGGCTTGGAAACACCATATATTTT
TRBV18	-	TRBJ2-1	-	CASSPAGEQFF	TGTGCCAGCTCTCCCGCCGGTGAGCAGTTCTTC
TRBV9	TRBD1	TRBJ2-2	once	CASSVPTGTGDTGELFF	TGTGCCAGCAGCGTGCCGACCGGGACAGGGGACACCGGGGAGCTGTTTTTT